This T cell receptor beta chain appears in the sequencing data of a study of shared clonotypes between healthy human individuals. Naive CD8 cells comprised CD45RO-negative, CCR7-positively selected cells, excluding terminally differentiated effector memory CD45RA+ cells. Data came from immunoSEQ multiplex PCR; TCRdb stores just in-frame clones and leaves some out. Here the sample spans millions of clones, roughly 95% being singletons. The origin of this receptor is a man between 18 and 35 years old in good health. The sequencing input was naive CD8+ T cells sorted from blood.

The CDR3 region has the DNA TGTGCCAGCAGCCCCCCGGGACCGGGACAGGGAAGCACTGAAGCTTTCTTT. It translates to CASSPPGPGQGSTEAFF. The genes are TRBV7-9 and TRBJ1-1; TRBD1 aligns across 9 bases. With V trimmed by 5 bases and J by 4 bases, 14 bases remained unmatched. Germline V CDR1 and CDR2: SEHNR, FQNEAQ (reference sequence). The CDR3 runs 17 residues.